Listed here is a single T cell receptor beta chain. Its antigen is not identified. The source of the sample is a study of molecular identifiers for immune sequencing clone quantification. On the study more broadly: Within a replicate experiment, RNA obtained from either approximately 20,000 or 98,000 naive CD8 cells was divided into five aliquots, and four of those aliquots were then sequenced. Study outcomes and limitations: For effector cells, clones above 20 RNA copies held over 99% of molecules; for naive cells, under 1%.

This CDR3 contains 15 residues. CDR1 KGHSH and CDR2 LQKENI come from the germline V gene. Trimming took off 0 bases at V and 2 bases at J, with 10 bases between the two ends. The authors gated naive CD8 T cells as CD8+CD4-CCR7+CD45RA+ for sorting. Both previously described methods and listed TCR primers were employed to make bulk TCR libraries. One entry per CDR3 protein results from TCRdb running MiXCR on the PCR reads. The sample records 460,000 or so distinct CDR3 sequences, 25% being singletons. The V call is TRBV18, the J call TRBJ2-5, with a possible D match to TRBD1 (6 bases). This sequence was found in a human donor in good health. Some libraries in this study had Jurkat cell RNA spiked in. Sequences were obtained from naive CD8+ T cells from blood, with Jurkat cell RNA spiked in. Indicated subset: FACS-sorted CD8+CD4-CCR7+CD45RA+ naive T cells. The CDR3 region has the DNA TGTGCCAGCTCACCACCCGGAACAGGGCAAGAGACCCAGTACTTC. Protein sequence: CASSPPGTGQETQYF.